These T cell receptor beta chains were read from a single sample in a study of response to subunit inactivated influenza vaccine. TCRdb called the RT-PCR reads again in MiXCR, with one record for every CDR3 protein. The repertoire holds 800,000 to 1,000,000 distinct CDR3 sequences, with 21% as singletons. The source material was PBMCs from blood, sampled around 5 days after vaccination. The receptors derive from a man over 45 who received an inactivated influenza vaccine. Each CDR3 is given with its conserved first and last residue. D genes are given only for firm matches. For some rows the clone size is stated as once, few or many, or as a class when expanded; others skip it.

v_gene,d_gene,j_gene,abundance,CDR3aa,CDR3nt
TRBV5-5,.,TRBJ2-3,many,CASSLLTGISTDTQYF,TGTGCCAGCAGCCTCCTGACAGGAATTAGCACAGATACGCAGTATTTT
TRBV7-2,TRBD2,TRBJ2-7,many,CASSVGLAAYEQYF,TGTGCCAGCAGCGTAGGACTAGCGGCCTACGAGCAGTACTTC
TRBV3-1,.,TRBJ1-2,.,CASSQDQVVANYGYTF,TGTGCCAGCAGCCAGGATCAGGTCGTAGCTAACTATGGCTACACCTTC
TRBV2,.,TRBJ2-2,few,CASSAPPGLSHTGELFF,TGTGCCAGCAGTGCCCCGCCCGGCTTGAGTCACACCGGGGAGCTGTTTTTT
TRBV7-8,TRBD2,TRBJ2-5,.,CASSSPSTSRFF,TGTGCCAGCAGCTCACCATCGACTAGCCGGTTCTTC
TRBV3-1,.,TRBJ2-1,.,CASSHVVRSGDNEQFF,TGTGCCAGCAGCCACGTAGTCCGGAGCGGAGACAATGAGCAGTTCTTC
TRBV6-5,.,TRBJ2-2,.,CASSYNVGTGELFF,TGTGCCAGCAGTTACAACGTGGGGACCGGGGAGCTGTTTTTT
TRBV12-3/TRBV12-4,.,TRBJ1-1,many,CASSLGGGGTEAFF,TGTGCCAGCAGCTTGGGGGGAGGTGGCACTGAAGCTTTCTTT
TRBV9,.,TRBJ2-2,.,CASSVLLVGELFF,TGTGCCAGCAGCGTACTATTGGTCGGGGAGCTGTTTTTT
TRBV20-1,.,TRBJ2-7,.,CSGSTAVSYEQYF,TGCAGTGGTTCGACAGCCGTTTCCTACGAGCAGTACTTC
TRBV7-2,.,TRBJ2-1,.,CASSTPGGHYNEQFF,TGTGCCAGCAGTACCCCCGGAGGACACTACAATGAGCAGTTCTTC
TRBV25-1,TRBD2,TRBJ2-6,once,CASSASGAGANVLTF,TGTGCCAGCAGTGCTAGCGGGGCTGGGGCCAACGTCCTGACTTTC
TRBV29-1,TRBD2,TRBJ2-3,.,CSVEGSGSRTDTQYF,TGCAGCGTTGAAGGTAGCGGGTCCCGCACAGATACGCAGTATTTT
TRBV20-1,.,TRBJ2-7,.,CSASPLRDKTYEQYF,TGCAGTGCTAGTCCATTGCGGGACAAGACCTACGAGCAGTACTTC
TRBV28,.,TRBJ2-5,few,CASQDPSGRNYQETQYF,TGTGCCAGCCAAGACCCCTCGGGACGGAACTATCAAGAGACCCAGTACTTC
TRBV11-1,TRBD2,TRBJ2-7,.,CASSPAGGAGGLSEQYF,TGTGCCAGCAGCCCAGCCGGGGGTGCGGGAGGGCTCTCCGAGCAGTACTTC
TRBV27,TRBD1,TRBJ2-2,few,CASSQTGLGTGELFF,TGTGCCAGCAGCCAGACAGGGTTAGGGACCGGGGAGCTGTTTTTT
TRBV6-2/TRBV6-3,TRBD1,TRBJ2-1,.,CASSYPDRGGEQFF,TGTGCCAGCAGTTATCCAGACAGGGGAGGAGAGCAGTTCTTC
TRBV10-2,TRBD2,TRBJ2-1,.,CASNRLAGDYNEQFF,TGCGCCAGCAATAGACTAGCGGGGGACTACAATGAGCAGTTCTTC
TRBV5-1,.,TRBJ2-2,.,CASSLAGEDTGELFF,TGCGCCAGCAGCTTGGCCGGAGAGGACACCGGGGAGCTGTTTTTT
TRBV27,TRBD2,TRBJ2-5,.,CASSSQRGQTQYF,TGTGCCAGCAGTTCCCAGCGGGGACAGACCCAGTACTTC
TRBV7-7,TRBD1,TRBJ2-3,many,CASSSGQSSTDTQYF,TGCGCCAGCAGCTCGGGACAGTCGAGCACAGATACGCAGTATTTT
TRBV7-2,TRBD2,TRBJ2-3,.,CASSFIGTSGSTDTQYF,TGTGCCAGCAGCTTTATTGGGACTAGCGGGAGCACAGATACGCAGTATTTT
TRBV7-2,TRBD1,TRBJ2-5,.,CASSLGQGARIQETQYF,TGTGCCAGCAGCTTGGGACAGGGGGCGCGAATCCAAGAGACCCAGTACTTC
TRBV6-2/TRBV6-3,TRBD1,TRBJ2-3,few,CASSDSPGQWPDTQYF,TGTGCCAGCAGCGACTCTCCGGGACAGTGGCCAGATACGCAGTATTTT
TRBV10-1,.,TRBJ2-5,.,CASGTSKETQYF,TGCGCCAGCGGGACTTCCAAAGAGACCCAGTACTTC
TRBV20-1,.,TRBJ2-1,.,CSARWGSGEQFF,TGCAGTGCTAGATGGGGTTCCGGGGAGCAGTTCTTC
TRBV5-1,.,TRBJ2-3,many,CASSLRGASTDTQYF,TGCGCCAGCAGCTTGAGGGGAGCTAGCACAGATACGCAGTATTTT
TRBV5-1,.,TRBJ2-3,few,CASSSAPPGGGGGDTQYF,TGCGCCAGCAGCTCCGCGCCCCCGGGCGGGGGCGGTGGAGATACGCAGTATTTT
TRBV7-8,.,TRBJ2-1,few,CASSKRGEQFF,TGTGCCAGCAGTAAGAGGGGTGAGCAGTTCTTC
TRBV20-1,.,TRBJ1-5,many,CSAGVGGGNQPQHF,TGCAGTGCTGGGGTGGGTGGCGGCAATCAGCCCCAGCATTTT
TRBV11-2,.,TRBJ1-2,.,CASSLGRVANYGYTF,TGTGCCAGCAGCTTAGGGCGGGTGGCTAACTATGGCTACACCTTC
TRBV12-3/TRBV12-4,.,TRBJ2-2,once,CASSISPTGELFF,TGTGCCAGCAGCATATCTCCCACCGGGGAGCTGTTTTTT
TRBV5-1,TRBD1,TRBJ1-2,.,CASSPREGAYGYTF,TGCGCCAGCAGCCCCCGGGAGGGGGCCTATGGCTACACCTTC
TRBV6-2/TRBV6-3,.,TRBJ2-3,.,CASSYSTRSGPDTQYF,TGTGCCAGCAGTTACTCGACTAGATCGGGGCCGGATACGCAGTATTTT
TRBV18,TRBD1,TRBJ2-7,.,CASSPISSGGTGEQYF,TGTGCCAGCTCACCAATCTCTTCAGGGGGCACGGGAGAGCAGTACTTC
TRBV5-5,.,TRBJ2-2,few,CASSFLRDYTGELFF,TGTGCCAGCAGCTTTTTAAGGGATTACACCGGGGAGCTGTTTTTT
TRBV6-2/TRBV6-3,.,TRBJ2-7,.,CASSYRQDVSYEQYF,TGTGCCAGCAGTTACAGGCAGGACGTCTCCTACGAGCAGTACTTC
TRBV4-2,TRBD1,TRBJ2-7,.,CASSQTPGQGQYF,TGTGCCAGCAGCCAAACTCCGGGACAGGGACAGTACTTC
TRBV27,TRBD1,TRBJ1-2,few,CASSQNRGSGYTF,TGTGCCAGCAGTCAAAACAGGGGATCTGGCTACACCTTC
TRBV20-1,TRBD2,TRBJ2-2,few,CSASGTSGMNTGELFF,TGCAGTGCTAGTGGGACTAGCGGGATGAACACCGGGGAGCTGTTTTTT
TRBV4-3,.,TRBJ2-5,many,CASSSTANGQETQYF,TGCGCCAGCAGCTCTACAGCCAACGGACAAGAGACCCAGTACTTC
TRBV2,TRBD1,TRBJ2-7,.,CASTPTGVEQYF,TGTGCCAGCACCCCGACAGGGGTCGAGCAGTACTTC
TRBV7-2,.,TRBJ2-1,.,CASSLGSRANEQFF,TGTGCCAGCAGCTTAGGCTCTAGGGCCAATGAGCAGTTCTTC
TRBV4-3,.,TRBJ1-2,many,CASSQDWNLGSYGYTF,TGCGCCAGCAGCCAAGATTGGAACCTCGGTAGCTATGGCTACACCTTC
TRBV7-9,.,TRBJ2-3,few,CASSGRYYTDTQYF,TGTGCCAGCAGCGGCAGGTACTACACAGATACGCAGTATTTT
TRBV29-1,.,TRBJ2-7,.,CSAQDRSPGEQYF,TGCAGCGCCCAGGACAGATCCCCCGGGGAGCAGTACTTC
TRBV3-1,TRBD2,TRBJ2-7,few,CASRLQLAGGPYEQYF,TGTGCCAGCAGGCTACAACTAGCGGGGGGCCCCTACGAGCAGTACTTC
TRBV20-1,TRBD2,TRBJ2-1,few,CSASMTSGRYNEQFF,TGCAGTGCTAGCATGACTAGCGGGAGGTACAATGAGCAGTTCTTC